The clone carrying this T cell receptor beta chain has only a few counts. Antigen: not known. This entry belongs to a study of human T cells and chemical hapten exposure. Looking at the study overall: TCR yields per sample varied, mainly owing to small pooled library volume differences. Overall study results and limits: Unchanged with DPC sensitization were TCRs above 1 in 1000 frequency.

Attachment of unique molecular identifiers to individual cDNA molecules was performed in the library. MiXCR, applied by TCRdb to the RACE reads, yields one record per CDR3 protein. The sample yields more than 250,000 distinct CDR3 sequences, about 9.4% seen once. Specified time point: pre-sensitization, week 0. Treatment reported: therapeutic diphenylcyclopropenone sensitization with weekly scalp DPC. Total RNA was extracted from unfractionated whole blood. There are 13 residues in the CDR3. Trimming removed 3 bases at V and 1 base at J, with 9 bases between. CDR1 and CDR2 (germline): DFQATT, SNEGSKA (reference sequence).

The chain joins TRBV20-1 to TRBJ1-1; D not certain. Specimen: whole blood, collected in connection with sensitization to the hapten diphenylcyclopropenone (DPC). This clonotype originated in a woman aged 40 to 55 with alopecia areata. Some clones in this sample may be carry-over from other donors' samples. CDR3 region: CSASATRNTEAFF. The CDR3 DNA reads as TGCAGTGCTAGTGCAACCAGGAACACTGAAGCTTTCTTT.